This T cell receptor (beta chain) was recorded in a study of T-cell reconstitution after alpha-beta-depleted transplantation in children. The length of the CDR3 is 14 residues. CDR1 is LGHNA, CDR2 YSLEER, per germline. V shed 0 bases and J shed 2 bases, with 8 bases lying between them. Study-wide points: It was reported that alpha-beta T cells came from several hundred expanded graft clones (about two months after transplant). The main origin of T-cell counts and diversity one year after transplant was newly produced T cells. Some patients' high day-60 TCRbeta diversity was attributed to recipient cells surviving conditioning.

Preparation of the TCRbeta library involved a method that used unique molecular identifiers. MiXCR, applied by TCRdb to the PCR reads, yields one record per CDR3 protein. The sample carries approximately 520,000 distinct CDR3 sequences, about an eighth recorded once. This clonotype was detected a few times. Its antigen is unidentified. Material: PBMCs, mostly from graft donor cells, obtained 180 days after TCRalphabeta/CD19-depleted stem cell transplant. The chain employs TRBV4-3 and TRBJ2-7; D call uncertain. This clonotype was sampled from a female patient between 2 and 15 years old who had a stem cell transplant for aplastic anemia, so the T cells may come from the graft donor. The CDR3 here is CASSQDTATYEQYF. The CDR3 DNA is TGCGCCAGCAGCCAAGACACAGCGACCTACGAGCAGTACTTC.